Presented here are 11 T cell receptor beta chains from one specimen sequenced in a study. TCRdb processed the reads anew with MiXCR; each CDR3 protein has one entry. The sample has about 1,400 distinct CDR3 sequences; 15% to 20% are singletons. The specimen sequenced was CD8+ T cells (not recorded whether cultured). The receptor source for this set is a female donor.

This clonotype qualifies as medium-sized. Here the CDR3 DNA reads TGTGCCAGCAGCGGGGACAGGGGGTACCACGAGCAGTACTTC. Translating gives CASSGDRGYHEQYF. V gene TRBV7-9 combines with J gene TRBJ2-7; 11 bases agree with TRBD1. The V gene end was trimmed by 5 bases and the J gene end by 5 bases; junction bases not matched to a gene: 5. CDR1 and CDR2 from the germline V gene are SEHNR and FQNEAQ (reference sequence). This CDR3 is built from 14 residues.

The CDR3 region is CASSSTGTYGYTF. CDR3 DNA sequence: TGTGCCAGCAGTTCAACAGGAACCTACGGCTACACCTTC. The rearrangement uses TRBV12-3 or TRBV12-4 and TRBJ1-2; possible D gene TRBD1, 5 bases. The CDR3 totals 13 residues. Trimming removed 4 bases from V and 8 bases from J, with 14 bases in between.

This clonotype qualifies as medium-sized. The chain has TRBV7-9 and TRBJ2-7; D is tentatively TRBD1 or TRBD2 (5 bases each). This CDR3 contains 16 residues. Trimming removed 0 bases at V and 0 bases at J, with 12 bases between. Germline values: CDR1 SEHNR, CDR2 FQNEAQ (reference sequence). In DNA, the CDR3 is TGTGCCAGCAGCTTAGCGTCGGGGACGGACTCCTACGAGCAGTACTTC. Translating it yields CASSLASGTDSYEQYF.

Comment on this clonotype: Germline and junction disagree at one end, which may indicate a read error. The chain combines TRBV5-4 with TRBJ1-4; D is possibly TRBD1 (6 bases). The CDR3 spans 15 residues. Looked up from germline, CDR1 is SGHNT and CDR2 is YYREEE (reference sequence). CDR3 residues: CSSSLAGGAAEKLFF. In DNA, the CDR3 is TGTTCCAGCAGCTTGGCCGGGGGGGCAGCGGAAAAACTGTTTTTT.

This clonotype counts as large. The rearrangement joins TRBV5-1 to TRBJ1-4; no definite D call. Between the trimmed V and J ends, which lost 4 bases and 7 bases, there was a span of 17 bases. The CDR3 extends over 15 amino acids. Germline CDR1 SGHRS, CDR2 YFSETQ. CDR3 coding DNA: TGCGCCAGCAGCGCCGACTTTGGAGGCGGTGAAAAACTGTTTTTT. Residues: CASSADFGGGEKLFF.

This clonotype qualifies as medium-sized (0.01 to 0.1%). This chain links TRBV27 with TRBJ2-7, with TRBD2 matching over 12 bases. V shed 5 bases, J shed 0 bases, and the junction held 2 bases outside the gene matches. CDR1 MNHEY and CDR2 SMNVEV come from the germline V gene (reference sequence). This CDR3 is 15 amino acids long. CDR3 in DNA: TGTGCCAGCAGTCTGACTAGCGGGAGCTCCTACGAGCAGTACTTC. Encoded protein: CASSLTSGSSYEQYF.

In this sample, this clonotype is medium-sized. V usage is TRBV20-1 and J usage is TRBJ1-5, with D possibly TRBD1 on 6 matching bases. The germline gives CDR1 DFQATT, CDR2 SNEGSKA (reference sequence). The ends were cut back, 3 bases at V and 7 bases at J, with 13 bases in the middle. The CDR3 covers 13 residues. DNA of the CDR3: TGCAGTGCTAGTACCCCAGGGGAACAGCCCCAGCATTTT. It encodes CSASTPGEQPQHF.

The chain has TRBV27 and TRBJ2-1; the D is unclear. Germline V lookup: CDR1 MNHEY, CDR2 SMNVEV (reference sequence). V was trimmed by 3 bases and J by 7 bases, leaving 7 bases between them. The CDR3 is made up of 12 amino acids. CDR3 loop: CASSFSANEQFF. The DNA for the CDR3 is TGTGCCAGCAGTTTTTCGGCTAATGAGCAGTTCTTC.

Details on this clonotype: This may come from a read error, since a much larger clone is one base off. This rearrangement joins TRBV5-4 to TRBJ1-4; the D gene is possibly TRBD1 (6 bases). The germline gives CDR1 SGHNT, CDR2 YYREEE (reference sequence). The CDR3 extends over 15 amino acids. The CDR3 sequence is CASSLAGGAAEKPFF. CDR3 sequence (DNA): TGTGCCAGCAGCTTGGCCGGGGGGGCGGCGGAAAAACCGTTTTTT.

The J gene is TRBJ1-1, the V gene TRBV27; weak D call: TRBD1 (5 bases). The CDR3 totals 14 residues. CDR1 and CDR2 (germline): MNHEY, SMNVEV (reference sequence). V was shortened by 7 bases and J by 5 bases, with 17 bases between the two germline ends. CDR3 sequence: CASKLIGGVTEAFF. CDR3 in DNA: TGTGCCAGCAAATTAATCGGGGGGGTTACTGAAGCTTTCTTT.

About this clonotype: The junction and the germline gene differ at one end; a read error may be behind it. This rearrangement joins TRBV20-1 to TRBJ2-3; D tentatively reads TRBD1 or TRBD2 (5 bases each). This CDR3 is 15 amino acids long. Per the germline V gene, CDR1 is DFQATT and CDR2 is SNEGSKA (reference sequence). DNA for the CDR3: TGCAGTGCTAGGGGACGGGCGGCGGGCACAGATGCGCAGTATTTT. Amino acids: CSARGRAAGTDAQYF.